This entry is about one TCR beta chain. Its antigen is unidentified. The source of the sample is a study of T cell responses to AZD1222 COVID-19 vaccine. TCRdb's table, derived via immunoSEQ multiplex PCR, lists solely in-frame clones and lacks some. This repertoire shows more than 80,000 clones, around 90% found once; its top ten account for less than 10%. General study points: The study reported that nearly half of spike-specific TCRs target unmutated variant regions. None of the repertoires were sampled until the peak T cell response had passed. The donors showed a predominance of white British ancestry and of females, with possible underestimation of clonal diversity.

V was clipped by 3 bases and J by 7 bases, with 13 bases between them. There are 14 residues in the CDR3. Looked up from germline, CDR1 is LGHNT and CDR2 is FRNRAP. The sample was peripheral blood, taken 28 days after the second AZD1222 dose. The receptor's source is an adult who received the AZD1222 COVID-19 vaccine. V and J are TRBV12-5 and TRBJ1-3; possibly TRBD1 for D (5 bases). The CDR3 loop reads CASGFGGGRNTIYF. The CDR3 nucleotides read TGTGCTAGTGGTTTTGGCGGGGGTAGGAACACCATATATTTT.